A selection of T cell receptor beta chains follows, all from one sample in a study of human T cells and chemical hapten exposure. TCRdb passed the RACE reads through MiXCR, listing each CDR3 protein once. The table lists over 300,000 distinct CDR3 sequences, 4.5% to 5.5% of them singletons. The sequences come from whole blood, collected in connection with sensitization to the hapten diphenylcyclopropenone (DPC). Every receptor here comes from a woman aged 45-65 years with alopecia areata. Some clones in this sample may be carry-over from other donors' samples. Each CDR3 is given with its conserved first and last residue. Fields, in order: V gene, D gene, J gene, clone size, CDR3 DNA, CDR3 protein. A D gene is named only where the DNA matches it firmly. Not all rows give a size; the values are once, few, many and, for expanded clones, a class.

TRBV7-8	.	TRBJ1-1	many	TGTGCCAGCACTATAGTTGTGGGCAGGTTAGTCACCCCGAACACTGAAGCTTTCTTT	CASTIVVGRLVTPNTEAFF
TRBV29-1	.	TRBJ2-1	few	TGCAGCGTTGAAGCCCGGGGTTCTTACAATGAGCAGTTCTTC	CSVEARGSYNEQFF
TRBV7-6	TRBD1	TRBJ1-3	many	TGTGCCAGCAGCTTGCAGGGACAGGGGGCTGCATACGGAAACACCATATATTTT	CASSLQGQGAAYGNTIYF
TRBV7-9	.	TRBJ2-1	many	TGTGCCAGCAGCCCGCCGGTGAATGAGCAGTTCTTC	CASSPPVNEQFF
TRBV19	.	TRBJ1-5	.	TGTGCCAGTAGTATTCAGGTTTTTAAATCAGCCCAGCATTTT	CASSIQVFKSAQHF
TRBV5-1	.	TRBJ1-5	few	TGCGCCAGCAGCCACGGAGCCCCTAATGAGCCCCAGCATTTT	CASSHGAPNEPQHF
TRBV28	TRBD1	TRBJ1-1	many	TGTGCCAGCAGTTTCGAAGGACAGGTCACTGAAGCTTTCTTT	CASSFEGQVTEAFF
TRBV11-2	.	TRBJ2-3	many	TGTGCCAGCAGCTGGAGGGGGCGACGGGGGACAGATACGCAGTATTTT	CASSWRGRRGTDTQYF
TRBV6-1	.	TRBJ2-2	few	TGTGCCAGCAGTAAAGGAGGCAGCCTAGTGACCGGGGAGCTGTTTTTT	CASSKGGSLVTGELFF
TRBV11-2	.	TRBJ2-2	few	TGTGCCAGCAAAAAGGATATCACCGGGGAGCTGTTTTTT	CASKKDITGELFF
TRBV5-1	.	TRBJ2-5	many	TGCGCCAGCTCCCCCGGGGGGACAATAGAGACCCAGTACTTC	CASSPGGTIETQYF
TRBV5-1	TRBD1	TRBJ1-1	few	TGCGCCAGCAGCCCTTCCCGACAGGGGACTGAAGCTTTCTTT	CASSPSRQGTEAFF
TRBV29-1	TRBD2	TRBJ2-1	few	TGCAGCATGAGCGGGGGGTACAATGAGCAGTTCTTC	CSMSGGYNEQFF
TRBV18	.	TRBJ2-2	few	TGTGCCAGCTCACCACTAGGACACCCGAACACCGGGGAGCTGTTTTTT	CASSPLGHPNTGELFF
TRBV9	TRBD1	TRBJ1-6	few	TGTGCCAGCAGCGTAGAGACAGGGGCGAATTCACCCCTCCACTTT	CASSVETGANSPLHF
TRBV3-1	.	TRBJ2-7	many	TGTGCCAGCAGCCAAGCCGGGACTCCAGTAGCCGAGCAGTACTTC	CASSQAGTPVAEQYF
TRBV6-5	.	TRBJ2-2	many	TGTGCCAGCAGGAGACAGACTTCCACCGGGGAGCTGTTTTTT	CASRRQTSTGELFF
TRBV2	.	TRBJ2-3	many	TGTGCCTACCGCGGGACGGGCACAGATACGCAGTATTTT	CAYRGTGTDTQYF
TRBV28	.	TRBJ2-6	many	TGTGCCAGCAGTTTACGAGGGTCGACCGGGGCCAACGTCCTGACTTTC	CASSLRGSTGANVLTF
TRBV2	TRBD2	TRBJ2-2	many	TGTGCCAGCAGCCTAGCGGCTTCTGGGACCGGGGAGCTGTTTTTT	CASSLAASGTGELFF
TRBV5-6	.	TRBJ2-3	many	TGTGCCAGCAGCTTCGGGGAGGGGGCAGATACGCAGTATTTT	CASSFGEGADTQYF
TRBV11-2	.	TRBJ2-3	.	TGTGCCAGCAGCTTAGAGTCTGCAGGTATGCAGTATTTT	CASSLESAGMQYF
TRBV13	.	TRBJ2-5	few	TGTGCCAGCAGCACCGAGGGATCTCAGACCCAGTACTTC	CASSTEGSQTQYF
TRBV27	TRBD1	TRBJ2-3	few	TGTGCCAGCACCCGGTGGACAGGGGGCGAAGCGGGAGGTGGGATTAGCACAGATACGCAGTATTTT	CASTRWTGGEAGGGISTDTQYF
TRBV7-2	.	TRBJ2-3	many	TGTGCCAGCAGCTTGACGAGGGGGACGGGTCCTATCGTTACGCAGTATTTT	CASSLTRGTGPIVTQYF
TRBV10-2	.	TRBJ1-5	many	TGCGCCAGCAGTCAGGGAACCAATCAGCCCCAGCATTTT	CASSQGTNQPQHF
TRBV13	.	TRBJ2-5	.	TGTGCCAGCAGCTTAGCAGCGCTACGGGAAGAGACCCAGTACTTC	CASSLAALREETQYF
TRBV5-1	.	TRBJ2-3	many	TGCGCCAGCAGCTTGGCGGAATCAGATACGCAGTATTTT	CASSLAESDTQYF
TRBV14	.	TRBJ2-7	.	TGTGCCAGCAGCCAAGAAACAGGGATTCGCGAGCAGTACTTC	CASSQETGIREQYF
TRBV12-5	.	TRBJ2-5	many	TGTGCTAGTGGTTTTGGGGTTCAAGAGACCCAGTACTTC	CASGFGVQETQYF
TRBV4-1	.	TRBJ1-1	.	TGCGCCAGCAGCCTCCAGAGAAGAGACACTGAAGCTTTCTTT	CASSLQRRDTEAFF
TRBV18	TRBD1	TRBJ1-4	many	TGTGCCAGCTCACCATACAACAGGGGAGGCGAAAAACTGTTTTTT	CASSPYNRGGEKLFF
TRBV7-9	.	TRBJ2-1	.	TGTGCCAGCAGCTTAGAGGGACCGCCTCGGGCCTTC	CASSLEGPPRAF
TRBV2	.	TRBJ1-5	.	TGTGCCAGCAGTGGAGGGTCCCAGGGAGGTCAGCCCCAGCATTTT	CASSGGSQGGQPQHF
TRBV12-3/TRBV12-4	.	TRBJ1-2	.	TGTGCCAGCAGTTTAGAGACGGGAAGGAGCTATGGCTACACCTTC	CASSLETGRSYGYTF
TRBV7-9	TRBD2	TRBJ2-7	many	TGTGCCAGCAGACCCAGCGGGAGCCACGAGCAGTACTTC	CASRPSGSHEQYF
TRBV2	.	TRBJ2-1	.	TGTGCCAGCAGCGCTGCCATGGGCGATGAGCAGTTCTTC	CASSAAMGDEQFF
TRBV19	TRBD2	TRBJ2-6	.	TGTGCCAGTAGTGCGGGGGAGGCTGTCGGGGCCAACGTCCTGACTTTC	CASSAGEAVGANVLTF
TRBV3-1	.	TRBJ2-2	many	TGTGCCAGCAGCTCCACAGGGTCCGGGGAGCTGTTTTTT	CASSSTGSGELFF
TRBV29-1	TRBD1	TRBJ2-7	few	TGCAGCGCCACTCGGACAGGGGCCTACGAGCAGTACTTC	CSATRTGAYEQYF
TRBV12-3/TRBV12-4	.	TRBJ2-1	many	TGTGCCAGCAGGGGACTCCTGGGTCAGCACTATGAGCAGTTCTTC	CASRGLLGQHYEQFF
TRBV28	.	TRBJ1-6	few	TGTGCCAGCAGTGGGCGGGGCCTTAATTCACCCCTCCACTTT	CASSGRGLNSPLHF
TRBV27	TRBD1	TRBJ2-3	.	TGTGCCAGCAAATTCTCAGGGGGACCAGATACGCAGTATTTT	CASKFSGGPDTQYF